The sequence of this TCR beta chain was determined in a study of T-cell memory formation after mild COVID-19. Study at large: The two donors had largely donor-specific TCR clusters.

V trimming: 6 bases; J trimming: 4 bases; junction bases outside the gene matches: 11. Germline V CDR1 and CDR2: LNHDA, SQIVND (reference sequence). This CDR3 comprises 16 residues. Via MiXCR, TCRdb re-called the 5' RACE reads, giving one row per CDR3 protein. The table shows roughly 130,000 distinct CDR3 sequences, with approximately 6.3% occurring only once. Of note for this clonotype: Its cognate antigen is unknown.

Study-wide points: Pre-infection memory contained some responding clones, which suggested that cross-reactive memory had joined.

The TCR comes from an adult woman who had mild COVID-19 (a few samples of this study predate the infection). Cell type and time point are not known. Material for sequencing was PBMCs or a T cell subset sorted from them (not recorded which). The chain joins TRBV19 to TRBJ2-1; the match to TRBD2 covers 8 bases. CDR3: CASSTSGGRLYNEQFF. In DNA, the CDR3 is TGTGCCAGTAGCACCTCGGGGGGGCGCTTGTACAATGAGCAGTTCTTC.